The present T cell receptor beta chain was sequenced within a study of blood T cell repertoires in COVID-19 (dated by TCRdb to 2018 to 2021). Study-level background: Collaborator samples came from the United States, Italy and Spain and covered acute and convalescent phases of COVID-19. The prospective study material was composed of cDNA or gDNA derived from T cells, B-cell-depleted T cells, or PBMCs. Subjects who had been exposed to COVID-19, were actively infected with it, or had recovered from it provided the deeply sampled blood TCRbeta repertoires that made up the dataset. Nearly every sample came with metadata listing a de-identified subject ID, COVID-19 status, age in years and sex. Samples were obtained from the ongoing ImmuneRACE study (first 160 participants) and from some 1,300 subjects provided by 6 global collaborators. Where available, HLA class I and class II types were obtained from metadata supplied by the sample provider rather than from assay-based typing. The repertoires were released in a freely available public database meant as a resource for research on the immune response to SARS-CoV-2.

TCRbeta CDR3 regions were amplified from genomic DNA by means of the immunoSEQ Assay, a bias-controlled multiplex PCR. For the original study's pipeline: Within the assay, amplification of reference gene primers was used to estimate how many nucleated cells each sample contained. Sequence reads were collapsed and filtered to measure the absolute abundance of every unique TCRbeta CDR3 rearrangement. For each sample, productive Simpson clonality was calculated as the square root of Simpson's diversity index across productive rearrangements. The source is immuneACCESS, and TCRdb retained only in-frame sequences with V and J called. Part of the clones is not carried over; for the studies checked, unresolved V genes explain less than half of this, and the remainder is unexplained. That table is the source of V, J and clone size, and D and trimming were worked out from the DNA. Counted in this sample were about 270,000 clones; 88% of them appeared once. 3% of the sample belongs to the ten largest clones.

Participants in the prospective study were aged about 18 to 95 years, lived in some 24 United States geographic areas, and enrolled through a virtual design. Cohort assignment in the prospective study relied on participant-reported clinical history from a screening survey and a study questionnaire. ImmuneRACE Cohort 3 recovered participants were defined by two consecutive negative NP/OP PCR tests, healthcare professional clearance, or symptom resolution. Mobile phlebotomists in the prospective study collected whole blood, serum and a nasopharyngeal or oropharyngeal swab from every participant. Participants in the prospective study had the option to provide additional blood draws and questionnaires over a roughly 2-month period. Blood samples from the prospective study were shipped frozen or at room temperature prior to DNA extraction. Remarks on this clone: What antigen it recognizes has not been identified. Base qualities are not provided; no much larger clone lies one nucleotide away.

General conclusions and limits of the study: The amount of clinical and demographic metadata varied by source and participant and was provided uncurated.

The receptor was isolated from a woman between 45 and 60 years old who had recovered from COVID-19. The specimen sequenced was PBMCs or T cells enriched from blood (not recorded which).

The DNA reads as follows: TGTGCCAGCAGTTTACTCGCCACAGGGAAAGTTCATCCAGATACGCAGTATTTT. It translates to CASSLLATGKVHPDTQYF. The rearrangement combines TRBV27 with TRBJ2-3; a weak D assignment points to TRBD1 (6 bases agree). CDR1 and CDR2 (MNHEY, SMNVEV) derive from the germline V gene (reference sequence). The junction carries 22 bases between V and J, which are trimmed by 2 bases and 4 bases respectively. The CDR3 has 18 amino acids, counting the end cysteine and phenylalanine. Just the 54-base CDR3 DNA is kept, in frame starting at base 1.